These T cell receptor beta chains were read from a single sample in a study of OX40 agonist ivuxolimab in advanced cancers. This table comes from immunoSEQ multiplex PCR, and its TCRdb copy is limited to in-frame clones, with some not included. The sample records approximately 76,000 clones, roughly 86% being singletons. This sample comprised CD4+ or CD8+ T cells sorted from blood, obtained in a trial of the OX40 agonist ivuxolimab. The source is an adult with an advanced solid tumor such as melanoma, head and neck, liver or kidney cancer. The CDR3 runs from the conserved cysteine through the conserved F or W. D genes are given only for firm matches.

J gene,D gene,V gene,CDR3 protein
TRBJ2-3,-,TRBV5-1,CASSLPSSTDTQYF
TRBJ2-2,-,TRBV25-1,CASSVGLGGTGELFF
TRBJ2-5,-,TRBV4-2,CASSQDNQGKTQYF
TRBJ1-3,-,TRBV19,CASSMRTVGNTIYF
TRBJ2-2,-,TRBV11-2,CASSLGRPGELFF
TRBJ1-6,-,TRBV7-2,CASSLGSSYNSPLHF
TRBJ2-5,-,TRBV30,CAWNRLRGQETQYF
TRBJ2-1,TRBD1,TRBV5-1,CASSLAGTGLREQFF
TRBJ2-1,-,TRBV10-1,CASSETFNEQFF
TRBJ2-1,-,TRBV6-5,CASSTGQRYNEQFF
TRBJ2-3,TRBD2,TRBV7-9,CASSLFAGGARTDTQYF
TRBJ2-7,-,TRBV27,CASPRRTTGSYEQYF
TRBJ2-7,-,TRBV6-5,CASSRTGFYEQYF
TRBJ1-3,-,TRBV5-1,CASSLETASGNTIYF
TRBJ1-1,-,TRBV5-1,CASSLKGGTEAFF